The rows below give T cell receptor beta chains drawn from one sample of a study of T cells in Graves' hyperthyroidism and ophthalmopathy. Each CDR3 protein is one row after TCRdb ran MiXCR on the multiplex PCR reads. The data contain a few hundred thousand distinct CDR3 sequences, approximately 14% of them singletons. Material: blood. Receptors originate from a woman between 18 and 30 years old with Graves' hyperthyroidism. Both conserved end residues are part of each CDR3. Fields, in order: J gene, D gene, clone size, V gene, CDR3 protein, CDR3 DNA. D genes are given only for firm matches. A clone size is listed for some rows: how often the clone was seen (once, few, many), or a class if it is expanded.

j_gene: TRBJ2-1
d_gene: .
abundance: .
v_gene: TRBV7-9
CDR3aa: CASSSEGGPYNEQFF
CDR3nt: TGTGCCAGCAGCTCTGAGGGGGGGCCCTACAATGAGCAGTTCTTC

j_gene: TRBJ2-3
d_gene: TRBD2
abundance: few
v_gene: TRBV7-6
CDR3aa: CASSAGGAPDTQYF
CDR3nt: TGTGCCAGCAGTGCCGGGGGGGCCCCAGATACGCAGTATTTT

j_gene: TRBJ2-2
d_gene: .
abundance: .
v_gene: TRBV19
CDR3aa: CASSIKGIGELFF
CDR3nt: TGTGCCAGTAGTATTAAAGGGATCGGGGAGCTGTTTTTT

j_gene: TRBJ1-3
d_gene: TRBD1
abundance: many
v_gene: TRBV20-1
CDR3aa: CSARDVGQGSRNTIYF
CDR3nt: TGCAGTGCTAGAGACGTTGGACAGGGATCCCGAAACACCATATATTTT

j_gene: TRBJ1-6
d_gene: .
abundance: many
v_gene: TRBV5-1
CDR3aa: CASSLSARGNSPLHF
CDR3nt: TGCGCCAGCAGCTTGTCCGCGAGAGGAAATTCACCCCTCCACTTT

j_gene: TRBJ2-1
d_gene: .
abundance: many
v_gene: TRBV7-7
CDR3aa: CASSPHMETEQFF
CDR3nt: TGTGCTAGCAGCCCCCACATGGAGACCGAGCAGTTCTTC

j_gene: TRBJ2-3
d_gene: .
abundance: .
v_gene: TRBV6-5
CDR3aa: CASSYSSTTDTQYF
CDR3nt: TGTGCCAGCAGTTACTCCTCGACGACAGATACGCAGTATTTT

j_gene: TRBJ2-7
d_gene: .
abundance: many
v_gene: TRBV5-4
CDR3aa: CASSLDRRTYEQYF
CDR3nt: TGTGCCAGCAGCTTGGACAGGCGTACCTACGAGCAGTACTTC

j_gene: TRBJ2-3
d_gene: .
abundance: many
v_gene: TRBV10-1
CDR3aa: CATTQRSTDTQYF
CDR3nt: TGCGCCACAACCCAGCGGTCCACAGATACGCAGTATTTT

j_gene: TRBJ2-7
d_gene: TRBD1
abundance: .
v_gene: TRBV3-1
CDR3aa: CASSHRRGPTGHEQYF
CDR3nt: TGTGCCAGCAGCCACCGAAGGGGGCCGACAGGGCACGAGCAGTACTTC

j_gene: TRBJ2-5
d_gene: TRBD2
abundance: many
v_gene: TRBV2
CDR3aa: CASSSRLAGEGETQYF
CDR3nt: TGTGCCAGCTCCTCTCGGCTAGCGGGAGAGGGGGAGACCCAGTACTTC

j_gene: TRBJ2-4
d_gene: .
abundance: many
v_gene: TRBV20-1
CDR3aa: CSASPPLGLAKNIQYF
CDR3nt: TGCAGTGCATCGCCACCGCTCGGTCTGGCCAAAAACATTCAGTACTTC

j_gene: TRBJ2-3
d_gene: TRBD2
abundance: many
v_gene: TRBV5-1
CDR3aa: CASSLTSGWGDTQYF
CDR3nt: TGCGCCAGCAGCTTGACTAGCGGGTGGGGAGATACGCAGTATTTT

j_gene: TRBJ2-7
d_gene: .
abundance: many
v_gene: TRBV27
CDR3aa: CASSPVSPYEQYF
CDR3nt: TGTGCCAGCAGTCCCGTCTCCCCCTACGAGCAGTACTTC

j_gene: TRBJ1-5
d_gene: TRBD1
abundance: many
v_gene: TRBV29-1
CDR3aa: CSVWTGLRNQPQHF
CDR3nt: TGCAGCGTCTGGACAGGGCTAAGAAATCAGCCCCAGCATTTT

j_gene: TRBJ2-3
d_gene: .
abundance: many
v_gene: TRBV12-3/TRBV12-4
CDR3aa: CASAQGDTQYF
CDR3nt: TGTGCCAGCGCGCAAGGCGATACGCAGTATTTT